The present T cell receptor beta chain was sequenced within a study of cytomegalovirus exposure and HLA in healthy donors. Study-wide background: Drawn from HLA-typed donors, about 85 million unique TCRs were held in an early data release.

Donors were ostensibly healthy at sampling, although undocumented immune exposures were probable. Notes on the study in general: 150 to 200 TCR beta chains were listed as cytomegalovirus-associated.

The PCR had 60 Vbeta and 13 Jbeta primers. The method was immunoSEQ multiplex PCR; TCRdb's version includes in-frame clones alone and lacks a portion of them. The sample has tens of thousands of clones, and its top ten clones hold more than 2.5%. With respect to this clone: Antigen specificity is unknown.

Trimming stripped 0 bases from V and 6 bases from J, with 9 bases between. CDR3 size: 14 residues. The germline CDR1 and CDR2 sequences are SGHNT and YYREEE (reference sequence). Sequencing used PBMCs. The V gene is TRBV5-4, the J gene TRBJ2-2; D is unresolved. This TCR came from a man aged 40-49 years in good health and CMV-seronegative. The CDR3: CASSLDGLAGELFF. In nucleotides, the CDR3 is TGTGCCAGCAGCTTGGATGGGCTGGCCGGGGAGCTGTTTTTT. Combining the CDR3 with reference TRBV5-4 and TRBJ2-2 gives the whole variable domain ETGVTQSPTHLIKTRGQQVTLRCSSQSGHNTVSWYQQALGQGPQFIFQYYREEENGRGNFPPRFSGLQFPNYSSELNVNALELDDSALYLCASSLDGLAGELFFGEGSRLTVL.